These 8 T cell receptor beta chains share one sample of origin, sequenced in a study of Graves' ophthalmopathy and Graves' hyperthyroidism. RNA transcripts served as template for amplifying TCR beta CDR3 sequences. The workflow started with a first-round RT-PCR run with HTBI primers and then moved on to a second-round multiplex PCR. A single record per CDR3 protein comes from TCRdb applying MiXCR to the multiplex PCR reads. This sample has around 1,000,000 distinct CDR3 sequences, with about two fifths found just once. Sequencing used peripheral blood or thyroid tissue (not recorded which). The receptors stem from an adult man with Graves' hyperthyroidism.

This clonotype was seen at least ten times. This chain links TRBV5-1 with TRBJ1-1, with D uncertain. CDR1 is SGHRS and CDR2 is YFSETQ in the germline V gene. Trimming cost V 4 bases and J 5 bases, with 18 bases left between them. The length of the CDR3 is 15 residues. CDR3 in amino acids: CASSPRPTGVTEAFF. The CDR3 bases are TGCGCCAGCAGCCCTCGACCCACCGGGGTGACTGAAGCTTTCTTT.

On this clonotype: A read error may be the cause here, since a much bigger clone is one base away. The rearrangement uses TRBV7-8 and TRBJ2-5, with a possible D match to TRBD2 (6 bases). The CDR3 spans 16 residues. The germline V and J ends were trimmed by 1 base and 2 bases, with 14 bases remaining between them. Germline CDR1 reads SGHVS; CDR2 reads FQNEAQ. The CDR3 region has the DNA TGTGCCAGCAGCTTAGGAAGGGCGGGAAGGCAAGAGACCCAGTACTTC. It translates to CASSLGRAGRQETQYF.

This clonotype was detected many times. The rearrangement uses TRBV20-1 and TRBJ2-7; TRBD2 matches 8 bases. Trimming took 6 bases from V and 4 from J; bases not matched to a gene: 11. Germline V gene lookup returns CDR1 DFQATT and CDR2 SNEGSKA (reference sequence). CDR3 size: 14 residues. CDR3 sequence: CSARGGMGAYEQYF. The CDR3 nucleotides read TGCAGTGCCCGGGGGGGGATGGGAGCGTACGAGCAGTACTTC.

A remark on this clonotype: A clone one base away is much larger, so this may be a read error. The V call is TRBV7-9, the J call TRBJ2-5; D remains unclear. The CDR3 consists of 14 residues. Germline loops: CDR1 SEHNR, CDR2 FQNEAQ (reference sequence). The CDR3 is CAGRPTDHGETQYF. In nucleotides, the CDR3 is TGTGCCGGCAGGCCGACCGACCACGGCGAGACCCAGTACTTC.

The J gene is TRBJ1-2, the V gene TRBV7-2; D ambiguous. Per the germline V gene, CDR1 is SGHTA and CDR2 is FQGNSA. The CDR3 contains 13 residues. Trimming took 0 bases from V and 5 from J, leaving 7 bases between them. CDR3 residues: CASSLAAEYGYTF. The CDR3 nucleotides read TGTGCCAGCAGCTTAGCAGCAGAGTATGGCTACACCTTC.

CDR3 sequence: CASKTDSRETQYF. For the CDR3, the DNA is TGTGCCAGCAAGACGGACTCGAGAGAGACCCAGTACTTC. V is TRBV6-2 or TRBV6-3 and J is TRBJ2-5; D is possibly TRBD2 (5 bases). Germline loops: CDR1 MNHEY, CDR2 SVGEGT. This CDR3 has 13 amino acids. With 7 bases removed from V and 4 bases from J, the gap between germline ends came to 13 bases.

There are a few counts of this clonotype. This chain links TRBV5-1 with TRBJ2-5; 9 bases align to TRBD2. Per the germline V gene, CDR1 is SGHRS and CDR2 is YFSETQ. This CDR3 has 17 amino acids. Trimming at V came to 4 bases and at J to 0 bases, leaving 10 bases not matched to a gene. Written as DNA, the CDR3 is TGCGCCAGCAGCGCCCGACTAGCGGAGCCGTACCAAGAGACCCAGTACTTC. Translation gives CASSARLAEPYQETQYF.

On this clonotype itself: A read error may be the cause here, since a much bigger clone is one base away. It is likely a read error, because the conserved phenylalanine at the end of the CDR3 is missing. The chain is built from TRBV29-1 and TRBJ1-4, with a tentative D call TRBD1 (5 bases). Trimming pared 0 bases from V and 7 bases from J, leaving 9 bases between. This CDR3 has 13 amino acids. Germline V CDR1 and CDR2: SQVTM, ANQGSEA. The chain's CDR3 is CSVEDRGGEKLFS. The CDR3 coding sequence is TGCAGCGTTGAAGATCGGGGGGGTGAAAAACTGTTTTCT.